This T cell receptor beta chain was recovered during a study of blood T cell repertoires in COVID-19. The germline V gene has CDR1 MNHEY and CDR2 SMNVEV (reference sequence). The CDR3 consists of 14 residues. V lost 6 bases and J lost 3, with 15 bases in between. Clones were read by immunoSEQ multiplex PCR, and TCRdb kept only the in-frame ones, dropping some. The table records over 50,000 clones, 86% of them present only once. The chain joins TRBV27 to TRBJ2-7, with a weak D call TRBD2 (6 bases). Sequenced sample: peripheral blood. The clonotype was recovered from a man between 65 and 85 years old with active COVID-19. The CDR3 nucleotides are TGTGCCAGCAGGCCCCGGGACTGGAACTACGAGCAGTACTTC. Translation gives CASRPRDWNYEQYF.